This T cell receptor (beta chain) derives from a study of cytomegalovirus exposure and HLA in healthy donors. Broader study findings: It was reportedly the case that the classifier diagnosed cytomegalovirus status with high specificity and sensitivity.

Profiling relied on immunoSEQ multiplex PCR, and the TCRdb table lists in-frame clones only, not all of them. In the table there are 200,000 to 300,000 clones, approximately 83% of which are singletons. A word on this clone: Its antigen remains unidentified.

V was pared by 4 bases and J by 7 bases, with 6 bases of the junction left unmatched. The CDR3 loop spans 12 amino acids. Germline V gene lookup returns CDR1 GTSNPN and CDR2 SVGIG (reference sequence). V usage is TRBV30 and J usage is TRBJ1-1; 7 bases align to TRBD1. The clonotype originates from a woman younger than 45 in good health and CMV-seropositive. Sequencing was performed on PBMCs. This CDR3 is CAWTQQGIEAFF. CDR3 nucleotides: TGTGCCTGGACTCAACAGGGGATTGAAGCTTTCTTT.